This T cell receptor (beta chain) was recovered during a study of blood T cell repertoires in COVID-19. Background on the study: Sources were T cells, B-cell-depleted T cells, or PBMCs; the material itself was cDNA or gDNA.

Using immunoSEQ multiplex PCR, the repertoire was profiled, and TCRdb retains in-frame clones only, with some absent. The sample shows around 99,000 clones, 90% of them seen only once. V was trimmed by 2 bases and J by 1 base, leaving 11 bases between them. The CDR3 is made up of 15 amino acids. Germline V gene sequence: CDR1 SGHAT, CDR2 FQNNGV. Sequenced input: peripheral blood. This sequence joins TRBV11-2 and TRBJ1-2; D remains unclear. The origin of this receptor is a middle-aged man with acute or convalescent COVID-19. The CDR3 sequence: CASSLNGGLNYGYTF. The DNA of the CDR3 is TGTGCCAGCAGCTTAAACGGAGGGCTTAACTATGGCTACACCTTC.